This T cell receptor (beta chain) comes out of a study of blood T cell repertoires in COVID-19. Sequenced by immunoSEQ multiplex PCR; TCRdb stores in-frame clones only, minus some. The table shows about 51,000 clones, with roughly 91% occurring only once. Looked up from germline, CDR1 is SGHVS and CDR2 is FQNEAQ. V lost 1 base, J lost 4 bases, and 7 bases lay in between. The CDR3 is made up of 13 amino acids. The sample was peripheral blood. The TCR sequence derives from a man aged 45-60 years with active COVID-19. This chain connects TRBV7-8 to TRBJ1-1; tentative D call: TRBD1 (5 bases). The CDR3 DNA reads TGTGCCAGCAGCTTAGTGCAGGGCACTGAAGCTTTCTTT. Amino acids: CASSLVQGTEAFF. The whole variable domain, remainder taken from reference TRBV7-8 and TRBJ1-1, is GAGVSQSPRYKVAKRGQDVALRCDPISGHVSLFWYQQALGQGPEFLTYFQNEAQLDKSGLPSDRFFAERPEGSVSTLKIQRTQQEDSAVYLCASSLVQGTEAFFGQGTRLTVV.